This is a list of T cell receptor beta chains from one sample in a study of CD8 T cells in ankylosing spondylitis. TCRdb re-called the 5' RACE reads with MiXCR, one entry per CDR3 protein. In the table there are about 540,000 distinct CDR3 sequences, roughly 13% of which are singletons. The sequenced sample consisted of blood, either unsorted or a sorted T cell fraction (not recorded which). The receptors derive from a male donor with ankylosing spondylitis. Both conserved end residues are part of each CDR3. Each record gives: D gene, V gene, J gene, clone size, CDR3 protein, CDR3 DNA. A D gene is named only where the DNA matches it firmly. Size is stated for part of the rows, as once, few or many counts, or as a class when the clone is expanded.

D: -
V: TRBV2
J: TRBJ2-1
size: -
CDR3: CASSEPGSYNEQFF
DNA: TGTGCCAGCAGTGAACCGGGGTCCTACAATGAGCAGTTCTTC

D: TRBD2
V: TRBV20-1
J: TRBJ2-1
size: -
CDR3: CSAPSGTSGYNEQFF
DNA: TGCAGTGCTCCATCCGGGACTAGCGGCTACAATGAGCAGTTCTTC

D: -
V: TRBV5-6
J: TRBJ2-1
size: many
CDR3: CASSLVTNEQFF
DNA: TGTGCCAGCAGCTTGGTCACCAATGAGCAGTTCTTC

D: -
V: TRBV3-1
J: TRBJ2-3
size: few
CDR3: CASSQDARTSTDTQYF
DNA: TGTGCCAGCAGCCAAGACGCGCGCACTAGCACAGATACGCAGTATTTT

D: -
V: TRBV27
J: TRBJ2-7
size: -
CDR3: CASSKRPGPPYEQYF
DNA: TGTGCCAGCAGTAAGAGACCAGGGCCACCCTACGAGCAGTACTTC

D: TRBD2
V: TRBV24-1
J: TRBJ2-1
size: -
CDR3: CATSDVTSGRPLFNEQFF
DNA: TGTGCCACCAGTGATGTGACTAGCGGGAGGCCTCTATTTAATGAGCAGTTCTTC

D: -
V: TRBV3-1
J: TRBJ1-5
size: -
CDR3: CASSPGRGYEPQHF
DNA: TGTGCCAGCAGCCCTGGGAGGGGTTATGAGCCCCAGCATTTT

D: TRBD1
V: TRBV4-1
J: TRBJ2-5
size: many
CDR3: CASSRQGEGETQYF
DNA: TGCGCCAGCAGCCGACAGGGGGAGGGAGAGACCCAGTACTTC

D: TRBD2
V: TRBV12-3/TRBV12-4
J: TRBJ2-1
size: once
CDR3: CASSFYSLAGVFNEQFF
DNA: TGTGCCAGCAGTTTTTATAGTCTAGCGGGAGTATTTAATGAGCAGTTCTTC

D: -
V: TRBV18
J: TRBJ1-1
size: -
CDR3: CASSPRLVTGTGNTEAFF
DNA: TGTGCCAGCTCACCAAGACTAGTAACAGGGACGGGGAACACTGAAGCTTTCTTT

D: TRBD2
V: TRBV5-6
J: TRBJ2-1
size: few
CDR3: CASSQAGGFYNEQFF
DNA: TGTGCCAGCAGCCAAGCGGGAGGGTTCTACAATGAGCAGTTCTTC

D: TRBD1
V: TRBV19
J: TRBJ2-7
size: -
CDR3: CASSTQRQGAYEQYF
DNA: TGTGCCAGTAGTACCCAGCGACAGGGGGCCTACGAGCAGTACTTC

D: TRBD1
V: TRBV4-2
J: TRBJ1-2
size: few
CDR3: CASSQDLSQNDRGAGYTF
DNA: TGTGCCAGCAGCCAAGATCTTTCCCAAAACGACAGGGGGGCTGGCTACACCTTC

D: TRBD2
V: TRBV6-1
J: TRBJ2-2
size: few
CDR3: CASIQTSGRGRTGELFF
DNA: TGTGCCAGCATCCAGACTAGCGGGAGAGGGAGGACCGGGGAGCTGTTTTTT

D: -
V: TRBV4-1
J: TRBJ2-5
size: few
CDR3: CASSRTGYRETQYF
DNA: TGCGCCAGCAGCCGAACAGGGTATAGGGAGACCCAGTACTTC

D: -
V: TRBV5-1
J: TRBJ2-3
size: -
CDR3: CASSPGAGVSTDTQYF
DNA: TGCGCCAGCAGCCCGGGGGCGGGCGTTAGCACAGATACGCAGTATTTT

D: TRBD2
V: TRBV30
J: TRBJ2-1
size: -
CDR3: CAWERGGGYNEQFF
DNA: TGTGCCTGGGAACGGGGGGGAGGCTACAATGAGCAGTTCTTC

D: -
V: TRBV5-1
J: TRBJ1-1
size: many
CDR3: CASSERGLNTEAFF
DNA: TGCGCCAGCAGTGAACGGGGGCTGAACACTGAAGCTTTCTTT

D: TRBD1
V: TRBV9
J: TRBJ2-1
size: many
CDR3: CASSPSGQGQIDEQFF
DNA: TGTGCCAGCAGCCCCTCGGGACAGGGGCAAATCGATGAGCAGTTCTTC

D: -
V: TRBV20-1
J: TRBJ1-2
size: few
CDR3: CSAGAAVTYGYTF
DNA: TGCAGTGCGGGAGCTGCAGTAACTTATGGCTACACCTTC

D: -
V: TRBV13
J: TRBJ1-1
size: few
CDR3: CASSHFSRGTEAFF
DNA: TGTGCCAGCAGCCACTTCTCTCGGGGCACTGAAGCTTTCTTT

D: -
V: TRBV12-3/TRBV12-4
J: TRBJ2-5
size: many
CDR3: CASSSTLEISGETQYF
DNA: TGTGCCAGCAGTAGTACCTTGGAAATTAGCGGAGAGACCCAGTACTTC

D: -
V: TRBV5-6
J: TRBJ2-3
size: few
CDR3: CASSLYRRADTQYF
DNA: TGTGCCAGCAGCTTGTACAGGCGGGCGGATACGCAGTATTTT

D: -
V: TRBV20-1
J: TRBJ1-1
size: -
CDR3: CSARGQRRVGRLNTEAFF
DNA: TGCAGTGCTAGAGGACAAAGGAGGGTCGGACGGCTGAACACTGAAGCTTTCTTT

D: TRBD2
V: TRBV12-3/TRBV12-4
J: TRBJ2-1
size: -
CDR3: CASRVVGLAGGPSSYNEQFF
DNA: TGTGCCAGCAGGGTAGTGGGACTAGCGGGAGGCCCGAGCTCCTACAATGAGCAGTTCTTC

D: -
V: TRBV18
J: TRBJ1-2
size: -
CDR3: CASSPNRGYTF
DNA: TGTGCCAGCTCACCAAATCGTGGCTACACCTTC

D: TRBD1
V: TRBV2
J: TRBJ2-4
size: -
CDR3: CASTDRVKDIQYF
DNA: TGTGCCAGCACCGACAGGGTGAAGGACATTCAGTACTTC

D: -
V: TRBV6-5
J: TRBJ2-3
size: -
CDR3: CASSYSGLGTDTQYF
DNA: TGTGCCAGCAGTTACTCGGGGCTAGGCACAGATACGCAGTATTTT

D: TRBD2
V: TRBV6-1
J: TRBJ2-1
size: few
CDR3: CASRRQPGLAGGPDEQFF
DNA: TGTGCCAGCAGGCGCCAACCGGGACTAGCGGGAGGGCCAGATGAGCAGTTCTTC

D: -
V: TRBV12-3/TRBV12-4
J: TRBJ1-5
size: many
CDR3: CASSLYGNYSNQPQHF
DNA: TGTGCCAGCAGTTTATACGGGAACTATAGCAATCAGCCCCAGCATTTT

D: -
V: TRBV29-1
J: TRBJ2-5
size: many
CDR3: CSVYHTDSETQYF
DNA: TGCAGCGTTTACCACACGGATTCGGAGACCCAGTACTTC

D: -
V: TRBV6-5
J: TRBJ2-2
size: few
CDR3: CASSNGLRDTGELFF
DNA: TGTGCCAGCAGTAACGGGCTCAGGGACACCGGGGAGCTGTTTTTT

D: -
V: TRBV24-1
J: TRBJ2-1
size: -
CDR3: CATSDRDKGTYNEQFF
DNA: TGTGCCACCAGTGATCGAGACAAGGGAACCTACAATGAGCAGTTCTTC

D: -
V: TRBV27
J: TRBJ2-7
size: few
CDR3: CASSLSGSGTPFYEQYF
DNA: TGTGCCAGCAGTTTATCAGGATCGGGGACTCCATTTTACGAGCAGTACTTC

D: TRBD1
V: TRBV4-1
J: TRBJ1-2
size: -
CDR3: CASSQDRARDRGHMDYGYTF
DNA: TGCGCCAGCAGCCAAGATCGGGCACGGGACAGGGGGCATATGGACTATGGCTACACCTTC

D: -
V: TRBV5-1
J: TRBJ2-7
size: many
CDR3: CASSLIPGSYEQYF
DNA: TGCGCCAGCAGCTTGATCCCCGGGTCCTACGAGCAGTACTTC

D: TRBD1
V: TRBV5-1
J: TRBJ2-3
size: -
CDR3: CASSSQGDTDTQYF
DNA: TGCGCCAGCAGCTCCCAGGGGGACACAGATACGCAGTATTTT

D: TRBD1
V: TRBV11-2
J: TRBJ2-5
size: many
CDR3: CASSPGGQALGETQYF
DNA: TGTGCCAGCAGCCCAGGGGGTCAGGCTCTCGGAGAGACCCAGTACTTC

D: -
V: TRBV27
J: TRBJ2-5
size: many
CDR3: CASSLSLGGQETQYF
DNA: TGTGCCAGCAGTTTATCACTCGGGGGGCAGGAGACCCAGTACTTC

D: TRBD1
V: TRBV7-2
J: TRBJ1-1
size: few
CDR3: CASSPKGQGFEAFF
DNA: TGTGCCAGCAGCCCCAAGGGACAGGGCTTTGAAGCTTTCTTT

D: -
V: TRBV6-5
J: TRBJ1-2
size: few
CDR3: CASSYSGSDGYTF
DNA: TGTGCCAGCAGTTATTCCGGGAGCGATGGCTACACCTTC

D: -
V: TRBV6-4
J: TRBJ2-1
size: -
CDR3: CASRHIRDLFNEQFF
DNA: TGTGCCAGCAGGCACATCCGGGACCTATTTAATGAGCAGTTCTTC

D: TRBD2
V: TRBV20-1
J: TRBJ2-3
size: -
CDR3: CSAITSGRTDTQYF
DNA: TGCAGTGCTATAACTAGCGGGAGAACAGATACGCAGTATTTT

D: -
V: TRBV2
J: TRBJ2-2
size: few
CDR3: CASSNQPIGLTGELFF
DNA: TGTGCCAGCAGCAACCAACCTATTGGTTTAACCGGGGAGCTGTTTTTT

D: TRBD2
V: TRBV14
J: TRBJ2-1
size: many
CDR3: CASSRLGGEDNEQFF
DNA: TGTGCCAGCAGCCGGTTGGGGGGGGAGGACAATGAGCAGTTCTTC

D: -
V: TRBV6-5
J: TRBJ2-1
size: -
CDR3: CAGGTPYSEQFF
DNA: TGTGCCGGCGGAACGCCCTATTCTGAGCAGTTCTTC

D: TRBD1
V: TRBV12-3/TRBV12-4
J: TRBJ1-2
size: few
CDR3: CASSPGTGGHYGYTF
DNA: TGTGCCAGCAGTCCTGGGACAGGGGGGCACTATGGCTACACCTTC

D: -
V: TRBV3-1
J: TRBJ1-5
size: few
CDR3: CASSQLQGTQPQHF
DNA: TGTGCCAGCAGCCAGCTACAGGGAACGCAGCCCCAGCATTTT

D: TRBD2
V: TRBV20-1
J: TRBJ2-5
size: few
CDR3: CSAPEAGLAEETQYF
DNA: TGCAGTGCTCCAGAGGCGGGACTAGCGGAAGAGACCCAGTACTTC